This entry lists 4 T cell receptor beta chains sequenced from one sample in a study of early T cells in non-severe SARS-CoV-2 infection. In TCRdb, the 5' RACE reads were re-called with MiXCR into one record per CDR3 protein. The sample contains some 90,000 distinct CDR3 sequences, 14% to 15% of which appear only once. The sample was whole blood. These receptors were obtained from an adult who was a healthcare worker with PCR-confirmed SARS-CoV-2 infection or an uninfected control (not recorded which).

This clonotype was seen repeatedly, ten times or more. The chain has TRBV20-1 and TRBJ2-7; possibly TRBD1 for D (6 bases). Trimming took 6 bases from V and 0 from J, leaving 18 bases between them. CDR3 length: 15 amino acids. The germline V gene has CDR1 DFQATT and CDR2 SNEGSKA (reference sequence). The CDR3: CSAPHMAGASYEQYF. Here the CDR3 DNA reads TGCAGTGCACCCCATATGGCAGGGGCCTCCTACGAGCAGTACTTC.

In this sample, this clonotype turned up a few times. This chain links TRBV5-1 with TRBJ2-2; D ambiguous. Germline lookup yields CDR1 SGHRS and CDR2 YFSETQ. CDR3 size: 13 residues. V lost 4 bases to trimming and J lost 6 bases, with 10 bases between them. CDR3 region: CASSLRYSGELFF. CDR3 sequence (DNA): TGCGCCAGCAGCCTAAGGTATTCCGGGGAGCTGTTTTTT.

V is TRBV6-1 and J is TRBJ2-2; TRBD1 matches 7 bases. This CDR3 comprises 14 residues. Per the germline V gene, CDR1 is MNHNS and CDR2 is SASEGT. J was trimmed by 6 bases and V by 2 bases; bases with no gene match: 3. The CDR3 region has the DNA TGTGCCAGCAGTGAATGGCAGGGGGCCGGGGAGCTGTTTTTT. Translation: CASSEWQGAGELFF.

This clonotype was found a few times. This rearrangement joins TRBV21-1 to TRBJ1-3; the DNA was not compared with TRBD1, the D call given in the table. TRBV21-1 is a documented pseudogene. This CDR3 region has 15 residues. The CDR3 DNA reads TGTGCCAGCAGCAAATCCCGGGACAGCGGACACACCATATATTTT. Its protein is CASSKSRDSGHTIYF.